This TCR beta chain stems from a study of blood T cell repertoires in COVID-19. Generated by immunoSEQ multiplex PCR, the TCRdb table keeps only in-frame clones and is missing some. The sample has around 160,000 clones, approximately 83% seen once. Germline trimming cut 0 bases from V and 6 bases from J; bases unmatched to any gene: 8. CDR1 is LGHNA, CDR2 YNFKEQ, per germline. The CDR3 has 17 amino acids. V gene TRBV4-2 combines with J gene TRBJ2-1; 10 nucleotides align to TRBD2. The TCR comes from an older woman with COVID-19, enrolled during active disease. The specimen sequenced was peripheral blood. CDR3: CASSQDRASGGFNEQFF. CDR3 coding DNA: TGTGCCAGCAGCCAAGATCGGGCTAGCGGGGGCTTCAATGAGCAGTTCTTC.